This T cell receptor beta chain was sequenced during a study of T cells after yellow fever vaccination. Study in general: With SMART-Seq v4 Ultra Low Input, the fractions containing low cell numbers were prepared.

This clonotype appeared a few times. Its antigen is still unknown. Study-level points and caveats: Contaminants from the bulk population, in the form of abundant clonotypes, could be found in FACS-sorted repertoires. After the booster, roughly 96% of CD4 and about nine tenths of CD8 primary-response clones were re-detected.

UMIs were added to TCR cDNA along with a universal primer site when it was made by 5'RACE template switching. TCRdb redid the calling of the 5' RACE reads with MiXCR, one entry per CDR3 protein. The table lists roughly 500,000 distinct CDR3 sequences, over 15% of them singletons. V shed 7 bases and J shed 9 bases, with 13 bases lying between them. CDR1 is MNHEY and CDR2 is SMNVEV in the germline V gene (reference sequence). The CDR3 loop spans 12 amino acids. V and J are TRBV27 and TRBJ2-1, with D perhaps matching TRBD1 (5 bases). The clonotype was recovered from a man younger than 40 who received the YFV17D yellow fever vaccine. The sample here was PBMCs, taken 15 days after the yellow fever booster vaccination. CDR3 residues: CASKGSVSEQFF. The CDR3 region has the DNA TGTGCCAGCAAGGGGTCGGTGAGTGAGCAGTTCTTC.